The next 27 T cell receptor beta chains were all read from a single sample in a study of T cells in women clearing cervical HPV infection. Sequencing used immunoSEQ multiplex PCR; TCRdb keeps in-frame clones, though not all of them. This table holds tens of thousands of clones. The specimen sequenced was blood buffy coat. The receptor source for this set is a woman aged 18 to 75 with a cervical HPV16 infection that either progressed to CIN3+ or cleared (not recorded which).

Of note for this clone: The read stops 3 residues short of the end of the CDR3; the missing end is completed from the germline J gene. This chain links TRBV20-1 with TRBJ2-1, with 11 bases that match TRBD2. Germline V gives CDR1 DFQATT, CDR2 SNEGSKA (reference sequence). Trimming removed 3 bases from V and 3 bases from J; junction bases left unmatched: 7. The CDR3 has 16 residues. CDR3 amino acids: CSASGSGGADYNEQFF. The CDR3 bases that were read are TGCAGTGCTAGCGGTAGCGGGGGGGCGGACTACAATGAG.

About this clone: The read gets to within 3 residues of the CDR3 end, and the germline J gene fills in the rest. This chain uses TRBV20-1 with TRBJ2-1; 10 bases are shared with TRBD2. Losses at the gene ends were 7 bases for V and 6 bases for J; bases not matched to a gene: 6. CDR3 length equals 13 residues. The germline gives CDR1 DFQATT, CDR2 SNEGSKA (reference sequence). The CDR3 reads CSEAGGPVNEQFF. CDR3 bases read: TGCAGTGAAGCGGGGGGGCCTGTCAATGAG.

Concerning this clone itself: The sequence runs out 3 residues before the end of the CDR3; the remainder is reconstructed from the germline J gene. The rearrangement links TRBV28 to TRBJ2-7; D may be TRBD2 (5 bases). The CDR3 contains 15 residues. V lost 0 bases to trimming and J lost 4 bases, with 13 bases between them. In germline, CDR1 is MDHEN, CDR2 SYDVKM. CDR3 protein: CASSLWVTGNYEQYF. The CDR3 bases that were read are TGTGCCAGCAGTTTATGGGTGACGGGGAATTACGAG. Looking up the rest from reference TRBV28 and TRBJ2-7 gives the full variable domain: DVKVTQSSRYLVKRTGEKVFLECVQDMDHENMFWYRQDPGLGLRLIYFSYDVKMKEKGDIPEGYSVSREKKERFSLILESASTNQTSMYLCASSLWVTGNYEQYFGPGTRLTVT.

As concerns this clone: The CDR3 end is not reached by the read, which stops 3 residues before it; the germline J gene fills it in. The chain joins TRBV18 to TRBJ2-3; D is perhaps TRBD1 (5 bases). This CDR3 is built from 17 residues. Trimming left V 8 bases short and J 4 bases short, with 25 bases between. In germline, CDR1 is KGHSH, CDR2 LQKENI. The CDR3 region is CASPPTTGTDLPDTQYF. CDR3 DNA, as far as it was read: TGTGCCAGCCCCCCAACCACAGGAACCGATCTCCCAGATACG.

Here the CDR3 reads CASSLWTGDTGELFF. Incomplete CDR3 DNA: TGCGCCAGCAGCTTGTGGACAGGGGACACCGGGGAG. This chain uses TRBV5-1 with TRBJ2-2; 9 bases match TRBD1. Read coverage stops 3 residues before the CDR3 terminus; the germline J gene supplies the remainder. The V and J ends lost 1 base and 3 bases, in that order; junction bases with no gene match: 1. Germline V gene lookup returns CDR1 SGHRS and CDR2 YFSETQ. The CDR3 runs to 15 residues.

Note on this clone: The read falls 3 residues short of the CDR3 end, and the missing part is taken from the germline J gene. The V gene is TRBV6-1, the J gene TRBJ2-3, with 8 bases lining up with TRBD1. The J segment lost 6 bases and the V segment lost 1 base, leaving 3 bases of the junction unmatched. Per the germline V gene, CDR1 is MNHNS and CDR2 is SASEGT. The CDR3 is made up of 14 amino acids. The CDR3 DNA, read in part, is TGTGCCAGCAGTGAAGGGCAGGGGGCGGATACG. This sequence encodes CASSEGQGADT. The whole CDR3 is CASSEGQGADTQYF.

Regarding this clone: The read finishes 3 residues shy of the CDR3 end, and the germline J gene is used to complete it. This chain joins TRBV19 and TRBJ1-5; 7 nucleotides align to TRBD1. Per the germline V gene, CDR1 is LNHDA and CDR2 is SQIVND (reference sequence). The CDR3 runs 15 residues. V shed 3 bases, J shed 7 bases, and the junction held 9 bases outside the gene matches. The CDR3: CASSITRQGLQPQHF. The sequenced CDR3 bases are TGTGCCAGTAGTATTACGAGACAGGGATTACAGCCC. The full variable domain, in which reference TRBV19 and TRBJ1-5 provide the parts outside the CDR3, is DGGITQSPKYLFRKEGQNVTLSCEQNLNHDAMYWYRQDPGQGLRLIYYSQIVNDFQKGDIAEGYSVSREKKESFPLTVTSAQKNPTAFYLCASSITRQGLQPQHFGDGTRLSIL.

Worth noting for this clone: The CDR3 end falls 3 residues outside the read, so it is completed with the germline J gene. The chain carries TRBV10-3 and TRBJ2-1, with 14 bases that match TRBD2. CDR3 length equals 13 residues. Losses at the gene ends were 10 bases for V and 6 bases for J; bases not matched to a gene: 2. Germline V gene data show CDR1 as ENHRY and CDR2 as SYGVKD. The part of the CDR3 DNA that was read is TGTGCCACCGGGACTAGCGGGGGCAATGAG. It codes for CATGTSGGNE. The full CDR3 is CATGTSGGNEQFF.

On this clone: With the read ending 3 residues before the CDR3 end, the germline J gene is used to fill in that end. The rearrangement links TRBV9 to TRBJ2-1; D is possibly TRBD1 (5 bases). The CDR3 runs to 14 residues. Germline assignment: CDR1 SGDLS and CDR2 YYNGEE. With 0 bases removed from V and 9 bases from J, the gap between germline ends came to 13 bases. CDR3 DNA, as far as it was read: TGTGCCAGCAGCGTAGGGGGCAGGGAAGGTGAG. It codes for CASSVGGREGE. The whole CDR3 protein reads CASSVGGREGEQFF.

Remarks on this clone: The CDR3 extends 3 residues past the end of the read, so its final part is completed from the germline J gene. V and J are TRBV7-6 and TRBJ2-7, with TRBD1 matching over 8 bases. There are 13 residues in the CDR3. Trimming cost V 5 bases and J 5 bases; bases outside gene matches: 5. CDR1 is SGHVS, CDR2 FNYEAQ, per germline. The CDR3: CASSLQGGNEQYF. Incomplete CDR3 DNA: TGTGCCAGCAGCCTACAGGGGGGAAACGAG. Full variable domain (missing parts from reference TRBV7-6 and TRBJ2-7): GAGVSQSPRYKVTKRGQDVALRCDPISGHVSLYWYRQALGQGPEFLTYFNYEAQQDKSGLPNDRFSAERPEGSISTLTIQRTEQRDSAMYRCASSLQGGNEQYFGPGTRLTVT.

As to this clone: The DNA ends 3 residues before the CDR3 does, and the rest of the CDR3 is filled in from the germline J gene. The gene calls are TRBV28 and TRBJ1-5; TRBD1 aligns across 8 bases. V lost 5 bases, J lost 2 bases, and 11 bases stayed unmatched. Germline values: CDR1 MDHEN, CDR2 SYDVKM. The CDR3 length is 17 residues. The CDR3 sequence: CASSPLPGGKGNQPQHF. CDR3 DNA, as far as it was read: TGTGCCAGCAGTCCGCTACCAGGGGGCAAGGGCAATCAGCCC.

As to this clone: The CDR3 end lies 3 residues beyond the end of the read and is filled in from the germline J gene. The chain couples TRBV5-1 to TRBJ1-2; D remains ambiguous. This CDR3 comprises 14 residues. CDR1 is SGHRS and CDR2 is YFSETQ in the germline V gene. The V end lost 0 bases, the J end lost 0 bases, and 6 bases lay between the germline ends. The sequenced part of the CDR3 DNA is TGCGCCAGCAGCTTGGAGGTTTCTAACTATGGC. Amino acid sequence: CASSLEVSNYG. The whole CDR3 region reads CASSLEVSNYGYTF.

With regard to this clone: The DNA ends 3 residues before the CDR3 does, and the rest of the CDR3 is filled in from the germline J gene. This chain connects TRBV6-4 to TRBJ2-3; unclear D gene. Trimming stripped 3 bases from V and 2 bases from J, with 12 bases between. The CDR3 has 15 amino acids. Germline lookup yields CDR1 MRHNA and CDR2 SNTAGT. CDR3 residues: CASSDSKEATDTQYF. The DNA read from the CDR3 is TGTGCCAGCAGTGATAGCAAAGAGGCCACAGATACG.

With regard to this clone: The read gets to within 3 residues of the CDR3 end, and the germline J gene fills in the rest. J is TRBJ1-2 and V is TRBV5-4; the match to TRBD1 covers 9 bases. The CDR3 is 16 residues long. V dropped 1 base and J dropped 0; count of bases not matched to a gene: 4. Per germline, CDR1 SGHNT and CDR2 YYREEE (reference sequence). The part of the CDR3 DNA that was read is TGTGCCAGCAGCTTGACAGGGGGCCCCGCTAACTATGGC. Amino acids: CASSLTGGPANYG. The full CDR3 protein is CASSLTGGPANYGYTF.

In regard to this clone: The read gets to within 3 residues of the CDR3 end, and the germline J gene fills in the rest. The chain has TRBV12-3 or TRBV12-4 and TRBJ2-3; D is perhaps TRBD1 or TRBD2 (6 bases each). The CDR3 covers 13 residues. V was clipped by 5 bases and J by 5 bases, with 11 bases between them. The chain's CDR3 is CASSLRGGDTQYF. The CDR3 bases that were read are TGTGCCAGCAGTCTCAGGGGAGGAGATACG.

Comment on this clone: The read finishes 3 residues shy of the CDR3 end, and the germline J gene is used to complete it. The V and J genes are TRBV7-3 and TRBJ2-3; D is ambiguous. This CDR3 comprises 16 residues. Germline assignment: CDR1 SGHTA and CDR2 FQGTGA. V was trimmed by 2 bases and J by 2 bases, leaving 14 bases between them. The DNA read from the CDR3 is TGTGCCAGCAGCTTAGTAGGGCACTTACACACAGATACG. This codes for CASSLVGHLHTDT. The entire CDR3 protein is CASSLVGHLHTDTQYF.

To note about this clone: The read terminates 3 residues before the CDR3 end, so the remaining end is supplied by the germline J gene. The genes are TRBV24-1 and TRBJ2-3; weak D call: TRBD2 (5 bases). Germline CDR1 KGHDR, CDR2 SFDVKD. The CDR3 has 15 amino acids. Deletions cut 3 bases from V and 4 bases from J, with 13 bases between. The part of the CDR3 DNA that was read is TGTGCCACCAGTGATCGTTCTAGCATCGCAGATACG. Translating gives CATSDRSSIADT. Given in full, the CDR3 is CATSDRSSIADTQYF.

Remarks on this clone: The CDR3 is cut off 3 residues early in the read; its end comes from the germline J gene. The chain employs TRBV20-1 and TRBJ1-5, with 7 bases matching TRBD1. Germline CDR1 is DFQATT and CDR2 is SNEGSKA (reference sequence). The V segment lost 5 bases and the J segment 1 base; nucleotides outside the gene matches: 5. The CDR3 extends over 14 amino acids. The DNA read from the CDR3 is TGCAGTGCTCAGACAGGGTCGAGCAATCAGCCC. Its protein product is CSAQTGSSNQP. The whole CDR3 reads CSAQTGSSNQPQHF.

Of note for this clone: The read falls 3 residues short of the CDR3 end, and the missing part is taken from the germline J gene. This sequence joins TRBV12-3 or TRBV12-4 and TRBJ1-1; TRBD1 might be the D (5 bases). There are 13 residues in the CDR3. This CDR3 is CASSLETEEEAFF. The DNA read from the CDR3 is TGTGCCAGCAGTTTAGAGACAGAAGAGGAA.

The CDR3 loop reads CASSPGTGGVYEQYF. The CDR3 DNA, read in part, is TGTGCCAGCAGCCCCGGGACAGGGGGCGTCTACGAG. This chain joins TRBV7-3 and TRBJ2-7; 12 positions match TRBD1. Read coverage stops 3 residues before the CDR3 terminus; the germline J gene supplies the remainder. CDR1 is SGHTA and CDR2 is FQGTGA in the germline V gene. After removal of 5 bases from V and 3 bases from J, the junction contained 5 bases not matched to a gene. CDR3 length equals 15 residues.

Of note for this clone: The DNA ends 3 residues before the CDR3 does, and the rest of the CDR3 is filled in from the germline J gene. The chain employs TRBV5-1 and TRBJ2-3; perhaps TRBD2 as D (6 bases). CDR1 SGHRS and CDR2 YFSETQ come from the germline V gene. Trimming pared 4 bases from V and 1 base from J, leaving 16 bases between. The CDR3 covers 16 residues. CDR3 amino acids: CASSMGLPLGTDTQYF. The part of the CDR3 DNA that was read is TGCGCCAGCAGCATGGGACTCCCGTTAGGCACAGATACG.

Comment on this clone: The CDR3 end is not reached by the read, which stops 3 residues before it; the germline J gene fills it in. This rearrangement joins TRBV6-4 to TRBJ2-2; D remains unclear. Trimming removed 3 bases at V and 3 bases at J, with 5 bases between. The CDR3 is made up of 13 amino acids. Germline V gene data show CDR1 as MRHNA and CDR2 as SNTAGT. CDR3 DNA (partial): TGTGCCAGCAGTGAAACAGACACCGGGGAG. It encodes CASSETDTGE. The full CDR3 sequence reads CASSETDTGELFF.

As for this clone: The observed sequence ends 3 residues before the CDR3 terminus, with the missing tail filled in from the germline J gene. The gene calls are TRBV18 and TRBJ1-2, with 8 bases aligning to TRBD1. CDR1 is KGHSH and CDR2 is LQKENI in the germline V gene. This CDR3 has 15 amino acids. The V segment lost 2 bases and the J segment 7 bases; nucleotides outside the gene matches: 9. CDR3 loop: CASSPETGAIGGYTF. Incomplete CDR3 DNA: TGTGCCAGCTCACCAGAGACAGGGGCAATCGGTGGC.

Notes on this clone: The CDR3 end lies 3 residues beyond the end of the read and is filled in from the germline J gene. The chain employs TRBV6-4 and TRBJ1-1; 7 positions agree with TRBD1. CDR1 MRHNA and CDR2 SNTAGT come from the germline V gene. This CDR3 spans 14 amino acids. This CDR3 reads CASSDDRASAVAFF. CDR3 DNA (partial): TGTGCCAGCAGTGACGACAGGGCCTCGGCTGTT.

With respect to this clone: The observed sequence ends 3 residues before the CDR3 terminus, with the missing tail filled in from the germline J gene. V gene TRBV10-1 combines with J gene TRBJ1-1; tentative D call: TRBD1 (6 bases). This CDR3 is 14 amino acids long. Germline V lookup: CDR1 WNHNN, CDR2 SYGVQD (reference sequence). V was shortened by 4 bases and J by 1 base, with 10 bases between the two germline ends. The CDR3 loop reads CASSVGQKNTEAFF. The sequenced part of the CDR3 DNA is TGCGCCAGCAGTGTCGGACAGAAGAACACTGAA.

Regarding this clone: The read ends 3 residues early relative to the CDR3; the germline J gene fills the gap. Other DNA sequences in this sample translate to the same CDR3. The V and J genes are TRBV6-1 and TRBJ2-2, with D hard to call. The CDR3 extends over 14 amino acids. V lost 0 bases and J 4 bases, leaving 6 bases between the germline ends. Germline values: CDR1 MNHNS, CDR2 SASEGT. Here the CDR3 reads CASSEAPGTGELFF. The CDR3 DNA, read in part, is TGTGCCAGCAGTGAAGCGCCCGGCACCGGGGAG.

Details on this clone: The read ends 3 residues early relative to the CDR3; the germline J gene fills the gap. This sequence joins TRBV19 and TRBJ2-2, with 12 bases lining up with TRBD1. Trimming removed 4 bases from V and 1 base from J; junction bases left unmatched: 7. CDR3 length: 18 amino acids. Germline V CDR1 and CDR2: LNHDA, SQIVND (reference sequence). The sequenced CDR3 bases are TGTGCCAGTAGTAGCCGGGACAGGGGGCGCGGGAACACCGGGGAG. Amino acid sequence: CASSSRDRGRGNTGE. The entire CDR3 protein reads CASSSRDRGRGNTGELFF.